The clone carrying this TCR beta chain has a count of ten or more. The data originate from a study of identical twins. V was shortened by 1 base and J by 2 bases, with 13 bases between the two germline ends. Germline-derived CDR1 and CDR2 are LGHDT and YNNKEL (reference sequence). The CDR3 has 16 residues. Each CDR3 protein is one row after TCRdb ran MiXCR on the 5' RACE reads. In the table there are 220,000 or so distinct CDR3 sequences, approximately 7% of which are singletons. This sample was shared with a second study, whose subject was yellow fever vaccine responses in identical twins.

The sequenced material came from memory (CD45RO+) T cells sorted from blood. The receptor comes from a woman younger than 30 in good health. The chain carries TRBV3-1 and TRBJ2-3; either TRBD1 or TRBD2 may supply D (5 bases each). Here the CDR3 DNA reads TGTGCCAGCAGCCAAGTAGGGGCTAGCATCACAGATACGCAGTATTTT. This encodes CASSQVGASITDTQYF.